One sample yielded the 21 T cell receptor beta chains listed below, sequenced in a study of cytomegalovirus exposure and HLA in healthy donors. 60 Vbeta and 13 Jbeta primers were used in PCR. The assay was immunoSEQ multiplex PCR, and TCRdb's table has in-frame clones only and misses some. Here the sample spans under 200,000 clones, less than 80% being singletons. The specimen sequenced was PBMCs. The receptors originated from a man aged 35 to 55 in good health and CMV-seronegative.

This chain links TRBV14 with TRBJ2-7; TRBD1 is a possible D gene (7 bases). The CDR3 is 13 residues long. Germline V lookup: CDR1 SGHDN, CDR2 FVKESK. V lost 3 bases and J lost 4, with 10 bases in between. CDR3 sequence reads: CASSQTGRYEQYF. The CDR3 DNA follows: TGTGCCAGCAGCCAGACAGGGAGGTACGAGCAGTACTTC.

The V gene is TRBV5-5, the J gene TRBJ1-2; weak D call: TRBD1 (6 bases). Trimming stripped 0 bases from V and 3 bases from J, with 6 bases between. This CDR3 region has 13 residues. CDR1 SGHKS and CDR2 YYEKEE come from the germline V gene (reference sequence). The CDR3 sequence is CASSLAGDYGYTF. CDR3 sequence (DNA): TGTGCCAGCAGCTTGGCAGGGGACTATGGCTACACCTTC.

The rearrangement links TRBV11-1 to TRBJ2-7; 7 bases line up with TRBD1. The CDR3 length is 15 residues. CDR1 is SGHAT, CDR2 FQDESV, per germline (reference sequence). Trimming removed 5 bases from V and 3 bases from J; junction bases left unmatched: 10. For the CDR3, the DNA is TGTGCCAGCAGCCTACAAGAGGGGGCCTACTACGAGCAGTACTTC. It encodes CASSLQEGAYYEQYF.

Details on this clone: This sample also contains other DNA sequences that code for the same CDR3. This CDR3 is CASSGQGGTDTQYF. The CDR3 nucleotides are TGTGCCAGCAGCGGACAGGGGGGAACAGATACGCAGTATTTT. This rearrangement joins TRBV6-1 to TRBJ2-3, with 10 bases fitting TRBD1. The trim removed 6 bases at V and 3 bases at J, leaving 3 bases unmatched. The CDR3 contains 14 residues. CDR1 MNHNS and CDR2 SASEGT come from the germline V gene.

CDR3 bases: TGTGCAAGTCGCTCCGTAGCGGGGGGGTACGAGCAGTACTTC. It encodes CASRSVAGGYEQYF. V and J are TRBV12-2 and TRBJ2-7; the D call of TRBD2 is as the table states it, not checked on the DNA. TRBV12-2 is listed as a pseudogene. The CDR3 runs 14 residues.

Worth noting for this clone: Other DNA sequences in this specimen translate into the identical CDR3. The V and J genes are TRBV9 and TRBJ1-1; D ambiguous. The V end was cut by 0 bases, the J end by 0 bases, with 6 bases between. Per germline, CDR1 SGDLS and CDR2 YYNGEE. CDR3 length: 14 amino acids. CDR3 nucleotides: TGTGCCAGCAGCGTAGGCGGGATGAACACTGAAGCTTTCTTT. This encodes CASSVGGMNTEAFF.

V gene TRBV19 combines with J gene TRBJ1-1; 7 nucleotides agree with TRBD1. CDR3 size: 12 residues. V lost 6 bases and J lost 6; bases outside the gene matches: 4. Germline V gene sequence: CDR1 LNHDA, CDR2 SQIVND (reference sequence). The CDR3 reads CASRLTGSEAFF. The CDR3 DNA reads TGTGCCAGTAGACTGACAGGGTCTGAAGCTTTCTTT.

This clone has more than one count but fewer than ten. J is TRBJ1-1 and V is TRBV4-3, with D possibly matching TRBD1 (6 bases). V shed 1 base and J shed 8 bases, with 17 bases lying between them. Looked up from germline, CDR1 is LGHNA and CDR2 is YSLEER. This CDR3 region has 15 residues. The CDR3 DNA is TGCGCCAGCAGCCAAGCGAGGACAGAGGGACGCGAAGCTTTCTTT. It encodes CASSQARTEGREAFF.

This sequence joins TRBV5-1 and TRBJ2-3, with a weak D call TRBD2 (5 bases). Germline lookup yields CDR1 SGHRS and CDR2 YFSETQ. This CDR3 has 14 amino acids. Trimming left V 7 bases short and J 6 bases short, with 18 bases between. CDR3 region: CASGYRAPGDTQYF. As DNA, the CDR3 is TGCGCCAGCGGATACCGGGCCCCGGGGGATACGCAGTATTTT.

In this sample, this clone turned up once. The rearrangement uses TRBV30 and TRBJ1-5, with 7 nucleotides matching TRBD1. The CDR3 extends over 13 amino acids. Germline CDR1 is GTSNPN and CDR2 is SVGIG (reference sequence). Trimming removed 0 bases from V and 6 bases from J; junction bases left unmatched: 2. The CDR3 DNA reads TGTGCCTGGAGTGTCGACAGGGCTCAGCCCCAGCATTTT. Translation: CAWSVDRAQPQHF.

This clone was seen a single time. J is TRBJ2-7 and V is TRBV28; TRBD2 matches at 7 bases. The CDR3 totals 15 residues. V shed 0 bases, J shed 1 base, and the junction held 3 bases outside the gene matches. CDR1 is MDHEN and CDR2 is SYDVKM in the germline V gene. The CDR3 DNA follows: TGTGCCAGCAGTTTATGGGGGGGGGTATCCTACGAGCAGTACTTC. Translation: CASSLWGGVSYEQYF.

The V call is TRBV5-1, the J call TRBJ1-2; D uncertain. Germline V CDR1 and CDR2: SGHRS, YFSETQ. The ends were cut back, 3 bases at V and 4 bases at J, with 22 bases in the middle. The CDR3 contains 17 residues. The CDR3 spells CASSYRQDVTPSYGYTF. DNA for the CDR3: TGCGCCAGCAGCTATCGACAAGACGTTACTCCTTCCTATGGCTACACCTTC.

The chain links TRBV5-4 to TRBJ1-5; the D is unclear. Between the trimmed V and J ends, which lost 0 bases and 6 bases, there was a span of 7 bases. This CDR3 spans 13 amino acids. The germline V gene encodes CDR1 SGHNT and CDR2 YYREEE (reference sequence). The CDR3 DNA follows: TGTGCCAGCAGCTTGGCCGTCGGTCAGCCCCAGCATTTT. This codes for CASSLAVGQPQHF.

This clone has just one count. The chain joins TRBV11-2 to TRBJ2-2, with D possibly matching TRBD1 (6 bases). V lost 3 bases and J lost 0, with 8 bases in between. The CDR3 loop spans 15 amino acids. Germline V gene data show CDR1 as SGHAT and CDR2 as FQNNGV. The CDR3 DNA sequence: TGTGCCAGCAGCTTCGGACAGACGAACACCGGGGAGCTGTTTTTT. Protein: CASSFGQTNTGELFF.

The chain employs TRBV21-1 and TRBJ1-6. TRBV21-1 is noted as a pseudogene. The CDR3 runs to 16 residues. The CDR3 coding sequence is TGTGCCAGCATGAGAGCGGGCAGGGACGTCCACTCACCCCTCCACTTT. Residues: CASMRAGRDVHSPLHF.

The J gene is TRBJ2-1, the V gene TRBV5-1; weak D call: TRBD1 (6 bases). The CDR3 has 14 amino acids. V was shortened by 4 bases and J by 6 bases, with 14 bases between the two germline ends. Germline lookup yields CDR1 SGHRS and CDR2 YFSETQ. The CDR3 spells CASSASDSINEQFF. CDR3 sequence (DNA): TGCGCCAGCAGCGCCTCGGACAGCATCAATGAGCAGTTCTTC. Full variable domain (rest looked up from reference TRBV5-1 and TRBJ2-1): KAGVTQTPRYLIKTRGQQVTLSCSPISGHRSVSWYQQTPGQGLQFLFEYFSETQRNKGNFPGRFSGRQFSNSRSEMNVSTLELGDSALYLCASSASDSINEQFFGPGTRLTVL.

This chain links TRBV2 with TRBJ2-7; D may be TRBD2 (5 bases). Per the germline V gene, CDR1 is SNHLY and CDR2 is FYNNEI. The CDR3 contains 13 residues. V was pared by 7 bases and J by 6 bases, with 16 bases between. As DNA, the CDR3 is TGTGCCAGCAAGCCCCCGGCGGGTCGCGAGCAGTACTTC. It specifies CASKPPAGREQYF.

The genes are TRBV25-1 and TRBJ2-5; 8 positions agree with TRBD1. The CDR3 length is 13 residues. The germline CDR1 and CDR2 sequences are MGHDK and SYGVNS. Germline trimming cut 7 bases from V and 9 bases from J; bases unmatched to any gene: 10. CDR3 residues: CASKGQGREAQYF. CDR3 in DNA: TGTGCCAGCAAAGGACAGGGAAGGGAGGCCCAGTACTTC.

The V call is TRBV5-1, the J call TRBJ2-2; 9 nucleotides line up with TRBD1. Germline V gene sequence: CDR1 SGHRS, CDR2 YFSETQ. Trimming took 4 bases from V and 3 from J; bases not matched to a gene: 4. The CDR3 totals 15 residues. The CDR3 coding sequence is TGCGCCAGCAGCGTGGACAGGGGAGACACCGGGGAGCTGTTTTTT. Its protein product is CASSVDRGDTGELFF.

This rearrangement joins TRBV7-9 to TRBJ2-5; D possibly corresponds to TRBD2 (6 bases). The V end lost 5 bases, the J end lost 2 bases, and 15 bases lay between the germline ends. Looked up from germline, CDR1 is SEHNR and CDR2 is FQNEAQ (reference sequence). The CDR3 covers 15 residues. The CDR3 region is CASSPGGGFQETQYF. The CDR3, as DNA: TGTGCCAGCAGCCCAGGTGGGGGGTTTCAAGAGACCCAGTACTTC.

The V gene is TRBV10-3, the J gene TRBJ2-3; TRBD2 matches 14 bases. Germline loops: CDR1 ENHRY, CDR2 SYGVKD. The trim removed 11 bases at V and 3 bases at J, leaving 13 bases unmatched. CDR3 length: 17 amino acids. In nucleotides, the CDR3 is TGTGCCGCGACGAGACTAGCGGGGGGGCTGGGTACAGATACGCAGTATTTT. The encoded protein is CAATRLAGGLGTDTQYF.